The 2 T cell receptor beta chains listed next were all sequenced from one sample in a study of blood T cell repertoires in COVID-19. Assay: immunoSEQ multiplex PCR; the TCRdb copy retains only in-frame clones and omits some. The sample has some 110,000 clones, over 65% seen once; the top ten hold 5.5% to 7%. Material for sequencing was peripheral blood. The receptors were gathered from a man in his 70s with acute or convalescent COVID-19.

V is TRBV7-3 and J is TRBJ1-6, with unresolved D. Germline CDR1 SGHTA, CDR2 FQGTGA. This CDR3 region has 16 residues. The V end lost 5 bases, the J end lost 9 bases, and 20 bases lay between the germline ends. CDR3 loop: CASSLRRASGTSPLHF. CDR3 nucleotides: TGTGCCAGCAGCCTTAGAAGAGCCTCGGGTACTTCACCCCTCCACTTT.

The chain joins TRBV11-3 to TRBJ1-1; D is possibly TRBD1 (5 bases). This CDR3 contains 13 residues. V gave up 3 bases and J gave up 1 base, with 6 bases separating them. CDR1 and CDR2 from the germline V gene are SGHNT and YENEEA. The CDR3 bases are TGTGCCAGCAGCTTGACAGCGAACACTGAAGCTTTCTTT. The encoded protein is CASSLTANTEAFF.